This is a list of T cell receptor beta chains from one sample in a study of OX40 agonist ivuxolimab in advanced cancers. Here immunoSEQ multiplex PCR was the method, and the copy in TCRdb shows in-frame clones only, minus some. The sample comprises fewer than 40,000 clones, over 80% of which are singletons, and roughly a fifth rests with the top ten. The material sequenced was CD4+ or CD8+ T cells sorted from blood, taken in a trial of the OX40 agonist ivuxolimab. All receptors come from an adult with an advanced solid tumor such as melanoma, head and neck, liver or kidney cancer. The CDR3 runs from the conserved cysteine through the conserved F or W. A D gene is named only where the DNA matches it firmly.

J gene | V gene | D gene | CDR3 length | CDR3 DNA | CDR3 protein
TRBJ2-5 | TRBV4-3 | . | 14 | TGCGCCAGCAGCCAAGATTTGGGGGTTGAGACCCAGTACTTC | CASSQDLGVETQYF
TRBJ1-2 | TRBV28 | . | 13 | TGTGCCAGCAGTTTTTGGCCGCAGGGTAATCACACCTTC | CASSFWPQGNHTF
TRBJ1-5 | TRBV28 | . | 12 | TGTGCCAGCAGTTTCAGGAATCAGCCCCAGCATTTT | CASSFRNQPQHF
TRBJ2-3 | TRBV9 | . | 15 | TGTGCCAGCAGCGTGGGACTCGCTAGCACAGATACGCAGTATTTT | CASSVGLASTDTQYF
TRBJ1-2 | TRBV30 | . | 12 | TGTGCCTGGAGTGTCGAAGGTGGTGGCTACACCTTC | CAWSVEGGGYTF
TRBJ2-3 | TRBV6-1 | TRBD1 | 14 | TGTGCCATTGACCGGGACAGGGGAGACGATACGCAGTATTTT | CAIDRDRGDDTQYF
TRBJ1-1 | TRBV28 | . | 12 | TGTGCCGGCGCCGGGCTGAACACTGAAGCTTTCTTT | CAGAGLNTEAFF
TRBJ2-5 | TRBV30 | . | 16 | TGTGCCTGGAGTGGCGGATCGTCGGGTGGTGGAGAGACCCAGTACTTC | CAWSGGSSGGGETQYF
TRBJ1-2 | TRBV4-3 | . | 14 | TGCGCCAGCAGTGGGACACCTCGAAACTATGGCTACACCTTC | CASSGTPRNYGYTF
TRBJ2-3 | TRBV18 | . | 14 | TGTGCCAGCTCACCCAGCGATGGCACAGATACGCAGTATTTT | CASSPSDGTDTQYF
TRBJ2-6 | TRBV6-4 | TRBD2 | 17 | TGTGCCAGCAGTCCGGGGGGTGAAACCTCTGGGGCCAACGTCCTGACTTTC | CASSPGGETSGANVLTF
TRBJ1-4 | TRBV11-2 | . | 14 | TGTGCCAGCAGGGGGGGTCGACGGATCGAAAAACTGTTTTTT | CASRGGRRIEKLFF
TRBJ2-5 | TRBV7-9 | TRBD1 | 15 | TGTGCCAGCAGCCTAACACAGGGGGCGGGGGAGACCCAGTACTTC | CASSLTQGAGETQYF